This TCR beta chain comes out of a study of response to subunit inactivated influenza vaccine. One entry per CDR3 protein results from TCRdb running MiXCR on the RT-PCR reads. Among about 520,000 distinct CDR3 sequences listed, approximately 7.3% were seen once. This clonotype was recorded at least ten times. With 6 bases removed from V and 2 bases from J, the gap between germline ends came to 9 bases. The CDR3 has 13 amino acids. The receptor was derived from a man between 50 and 69 years old who received an inactivated influenza vaccine. The rearrangement links TRBV12-3 or TRBV12-4 to TRBJ2-3, with a tentative D call TRBD2 (6 bases). The sequencing here drew on PBMCs from blood, taken approximately 25 months after vaccination. CDR3 residues: CASRRGPTDTQYF. In DNA form, the CDR3 reads TGTGCCAGCAGGCGGGGACCCACAGATACGCAGTATTTT.